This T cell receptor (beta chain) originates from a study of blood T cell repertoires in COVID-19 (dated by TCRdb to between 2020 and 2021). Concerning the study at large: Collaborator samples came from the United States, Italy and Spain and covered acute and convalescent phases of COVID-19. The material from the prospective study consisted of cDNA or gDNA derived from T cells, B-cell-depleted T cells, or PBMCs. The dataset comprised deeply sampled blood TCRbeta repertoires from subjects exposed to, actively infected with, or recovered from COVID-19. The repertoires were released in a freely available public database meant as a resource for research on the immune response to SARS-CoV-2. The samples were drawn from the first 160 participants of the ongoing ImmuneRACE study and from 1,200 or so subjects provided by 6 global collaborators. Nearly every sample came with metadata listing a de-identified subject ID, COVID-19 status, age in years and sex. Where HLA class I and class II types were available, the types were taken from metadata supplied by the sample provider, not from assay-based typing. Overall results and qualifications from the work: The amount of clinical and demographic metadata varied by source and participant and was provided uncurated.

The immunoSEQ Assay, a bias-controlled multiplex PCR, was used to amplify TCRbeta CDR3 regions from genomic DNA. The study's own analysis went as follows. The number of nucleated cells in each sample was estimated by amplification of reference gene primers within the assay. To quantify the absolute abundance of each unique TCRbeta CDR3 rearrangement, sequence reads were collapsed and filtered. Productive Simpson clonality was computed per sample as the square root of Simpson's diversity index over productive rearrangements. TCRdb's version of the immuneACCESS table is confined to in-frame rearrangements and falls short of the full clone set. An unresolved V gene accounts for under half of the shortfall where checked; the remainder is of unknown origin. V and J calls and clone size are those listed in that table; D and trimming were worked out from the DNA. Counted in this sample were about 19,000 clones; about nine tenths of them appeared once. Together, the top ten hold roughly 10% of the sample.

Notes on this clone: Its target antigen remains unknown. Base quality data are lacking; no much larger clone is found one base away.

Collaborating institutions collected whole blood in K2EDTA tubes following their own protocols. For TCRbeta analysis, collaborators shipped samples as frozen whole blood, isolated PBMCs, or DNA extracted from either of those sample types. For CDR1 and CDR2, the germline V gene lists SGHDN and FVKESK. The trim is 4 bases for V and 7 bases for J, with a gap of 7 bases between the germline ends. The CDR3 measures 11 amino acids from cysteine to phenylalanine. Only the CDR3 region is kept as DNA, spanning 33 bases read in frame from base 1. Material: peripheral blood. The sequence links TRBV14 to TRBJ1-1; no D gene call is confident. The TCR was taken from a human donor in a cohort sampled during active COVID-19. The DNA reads TGTGCCAGCAGCCCTTACTTTGAAGCTTTCTTT. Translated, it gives CASSPYFEAFF.